The clone carrying this T cell receptor beta chain has a single count. The antigen remains unidentified. The data belong to a study of cytomegalovirus exposure and HLA in healthy donors. Study results and limitations: For presence/absence analyses, sequencing depth was assumed to be roughly uniform across donors. The CMV antigen specificity of a few CMV-associated chains was confirmed through in vitro analysis.

V was trimmed by 6 bases and J by 2 bases, leaving 11 bases between them. The CDR3 spans 15 residues. CDR1 and CDR2 (germline): SGHTA, FQGTGA. Donors in the study were healthy people who gave bone marrow. Amplification used 60 Vbeta primers and 13 Jbeta primers. Libraries were prepared by immunoSEQ multiplex PCR; TCRdb keeps only in-frame clonotypes and omits some of them. The data contain under 200,000 clones, approximately 80% of them seen just once; the ten biggest clones take up around 0.52%. This chain joins TRBV7-3 and TRBJ2-6; perhaps TRBD1 as D (6 bases). The sequencing sample was made of PBMCs. This clonotype was obtained from a woman between 50 and 59 years old in good health and CMV-seronegative. CDR3 protein: CASSFNRAGANVLTF. CDR3 DNA: TGTGCCAGCAGTTTTAACAGGGCTGGGGCCAACGTCCTGACTTTC.